This T cell receptor beta chain was recorded in a study of blood T cell repertoires in COVID-19. The overall study: The study drew acute and convalescent COVID-19 samples from the United States, Italy and Spain. T cells, B-cell-depleted T cells, or PBMCs provided the cDNA or gDNA that served as material.

In the original workflow: Nucleated cell number was recorded as an estimate derived from reference gene primer amplification. Here immunoSEQ multiplex PCR was the method, and the copy in TCRdb shows in-frame clones only, minus some. The V and J calls and the clone size are those of that table, but D and trimming were determined from the DNA. Of 200,000 to 300,000 clones listed, about 85% were seen once; the top ten hold around 6.8%. This clonotype was obtained from a woman in her sixties or seventies with active or convalescent COVID-19. Sequencing input: peripheral blood.

CDR3 in DNA: TGTGCCAGCAGCTTTGGCCTAGCGGGAGCTACCACCTACAATGAGCAGTTCTTC. This gives the protein CASSFGLAGATTYNEQFF. The chain carries TRBV5-5 and TRBJ2-1; the match to TRBD2 covers 10 bases. Germline values: CDR1 SGHKS, CDR2 YYEKEE (reference sequence). J was trimmed by 2 bases and V by 2 bases; bases with no gene match: 10. CDR3 length: 18 residues.